This T cell receptor (beta chain) emerged from a study of shared clonotypes between healthy human individuals. In the study overall: A donor's plate count was three for CD4 naive and three for CD4 memory; CD8 naive had two and CD8 memory one.

Concerning this clone itself: Its target is not known.

Positively selected for CCR7, the CD45RO-negative cells used as naive CD8 cells excluded terminally differentiated effector memory CD45RA+ cells. Per germline, CDR1 SGHVS and CDR2 FNYEAQ. The CDR3 length is 13 residues. Between the trimmed V and J ends, which lost 8 bases and 5 bases, there was a span of 16 bases. Genomic DNA per cell subset filled all wells of several immunoSEQ plates. Some clones are missing from TCRdb's copy, which holds only in-frame ones; the method was immunoSEQ multiplex PCR. Among around 1.9 million clones, just under 95% were seen once, and the ten largest hold approximately 1.6%. Study conclusions and caveats: The low donor count limited represented genetic and exposure-history diversity. Clonotype sharing across four donors was observed for 4.5% to 6.5% of naive CD4 clonotypes.

Sequences were obtained from naive CD8+ T cells from PBMCs. The gene calls are TRBV7-6 and TRBJ2-7; D not resolved. This clonotype originated in a man between 18 and 29 years old in good health. Some clones in this sample may be carry-over from other donors' samples. The CDR3 sequence: CASADGVGNEQYF. CDR3 in DNA: TGTGCCAGCGCTGACGGCGTAGGTAACGAGCAGTACTTC.